The source of this T cell receptor beta chain is a study of CD8+ T cells in alopecia areata. Study-wide context: Percent of scalp involved defined treated patients' severity scores. Study-wide points: Researchers reported that TCR sharing among patients proved less clear than in mice, possibly HLA-linked.

The CDR3 totals 13 residues. Germline assignment: CDR1 MNHNY and CDR2 SVGAGI (reference sequence). The V gene lost 0 bases and the J gene lost 7 bases, with 6 bases spanning the gap. Treatment given: oral pan-JAK inhibitor, 5-10 mg twice daily. On this clone: Its specificity is not known.

The sequencing template was cDNA reverse transcribed from extracted RNA. Measured with immunoSEQ multiplex PCR; TCRdb has only the in-frame clones, and not every one. The sample lists under 130,000 clones, just over 85% occurring once. The material was CD8+ T cells sorted from blood, obtained at week 34, from a patient treated with tofacitinib. The chain is built from TRBV6-6 and TRBJ1-4; D is unresolved. This receptor was taken from a human donor with alopecia areata. The CDR3 reads CASSYSKSEKLFF. The CDR3 DNA sequence: TGTGCCAGCAGTTACTCGAAGTCTGAAAAACTGTTTTTT.